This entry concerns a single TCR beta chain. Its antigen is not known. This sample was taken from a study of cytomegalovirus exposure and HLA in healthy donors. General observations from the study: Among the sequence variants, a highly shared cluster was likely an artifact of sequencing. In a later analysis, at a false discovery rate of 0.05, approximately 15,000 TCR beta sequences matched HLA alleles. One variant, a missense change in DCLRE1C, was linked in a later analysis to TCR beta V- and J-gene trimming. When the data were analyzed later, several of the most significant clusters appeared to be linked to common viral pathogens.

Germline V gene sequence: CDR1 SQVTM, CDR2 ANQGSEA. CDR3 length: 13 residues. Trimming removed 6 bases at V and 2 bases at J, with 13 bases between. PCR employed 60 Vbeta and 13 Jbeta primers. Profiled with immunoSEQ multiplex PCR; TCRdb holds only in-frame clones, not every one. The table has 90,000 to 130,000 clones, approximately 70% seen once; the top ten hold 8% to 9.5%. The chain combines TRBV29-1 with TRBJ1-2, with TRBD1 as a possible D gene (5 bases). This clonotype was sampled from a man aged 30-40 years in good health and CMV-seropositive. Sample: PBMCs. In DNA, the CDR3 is TGCAGCGTACAGGCGTACCTGAACTATGGCTACACCTTC. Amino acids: CSVQAYLNYGYTF.